These T cell receptor beta chains were read from a single sample in a study of blood T cells in healthy people across ages. TCRdb processed the 5' RACE reads anew with MiXCR; each CDR3 protein has one entry. Of more than 1.4 million distinct CDR3 sequences in the sample, roughly 40% were seen once. The sequencing input was blood. Receptor source: a woman between 18 and 29 years old in good health. Both conserved end residues are part of each CDR3. A D gene is named only where the DNA matches it firmly. Clone size is stated in some rows and not others, as once, few, many or a class when expanded.

d_call | j_call | clone_size | v_call | cdr3_aa | cdr3_nt
. | TRBJ1-1 | . | TRBV20-1 | CSASIPTGAPGEAFF | TGCAGTGCTTCTATCCCGACAGGAGCACCCGGAGAAGCTTTCTTT
. | TRBJ1-2 | . | TRBV7-2 | CASSRRADYGYTF | TGTGCCAGCAGCCGAAGGGCGGACTATGGCTACACCTTC
. | TRBJ2-1 | . | TRBV7-3 | CASSLRGAGNEQFF | TGTGCCAGCAGCTTAAGAGGGGCCGGCAATGAGCAGTTCTTC
TRBD2 | TRBJ2-7 | . | TRBV20-1 | CSASMASGSYEQYF | TGCAGTGCTAGTATGGCTAGCGGCTCCTACGAGCAGTACTTC
. | TRBJ2-7 | few | TRBV11-2 | CASSSPPAGRLSSYEQYF | TGTGCCAGCAGCTCCCCGCCGGCTGGCCGGTTAAGCTCCTACGAGCAGTACTTC
TRBD1 | TRBJ1-2 | . | TRBV5-1 | CASSPGQGAFDYGYTF | TGCGCCAGCAGCCCGGGACAGGGGGCTTTTGACTATGGCTACACCTTC
. | TRBJ2-3 | . | TRBV30 | CAWNPGTSTDTQYF | TGTGCCTGGAATCCCGGGACTAGCACAGATACGCAGTATTTT
TRBD2 | TRBJ2-3 | few | TRBV20-1 | CSARDERLAGPPDTQYF | TGCAGTGCTAGAGATGAGCGACTAGCGGGTCCCCCAGATACGCAGTATTTT
TRBD1 | TRBJ2-7 | few | TRBV27 | CAARGQGRDEQYF | TGTGCCGCCCGTGGACAGGGGCGGGATGAGCAGTACTTC
TRBD1 | TRBJ1-1 | . | TRBV5-1 | CASSPQGVRDTEAFF | TGCGCCAGCAGCCCGCAGGGGGTACGAGACACTGAAGCTTTCTTT
TRBD1 | TRBJ1-2 | . | TRBV12-3/TRBV12-4 | CANSSGTAYGYTF | TGTGCCAACAGTTCGGGGACAGCCTATGGCTACACCTTC
TRBD1 | TRBJ2-5 | few | TRBV7-2 | CASSRGTEETQYF | TGTGCCAGCAGCCGAGGGACAGAAGAGACCCAGTACTTC
TRBD1 | TRBJ2-1 | . | TRBV29-1 | CSVTIVLTGTYEQFF | TGCAGCGTTACCATCGTCCTGACAGGGACCTACGAGCAGTTCTTC
. | TRBJ2-2 | once | TRBV2 | CASSLWGVRELFF | TGTGCCAGCAGTCTCTGGGGGGTCCGGGAGCTGTTTTTT
TRBD2 | TRBJ2-5 | . | TRBV6-6 | CASSYGGASGSSGTQYF | TGTGCCAGCAGTTACGGGGGGGCTAGCGGGAGCTCAGGGACCCAGTACTTC
. | TRBJ2-2 | . | TRBV7-9 | CASSLGREGRTGELFF | TGTGCCAGCAGCTTAGGCCGTGAGGGTCGAACCGGGGAGCTGTTTTTT
. | TRBJ1-1 | few | TRBV29-1 | CSVQEGDTEAFF | TGCAGCGTGCAAGAGGGGGACACTGAAGCTTTCTTT
. | TRBJ2-7 | many | TRBV4-1 | CASSQHSGTNTYEQYF | TGCGCCAGCAGCCAACATTCCGGGACCAATACCTACGAGCAGTACTTC
TRBD1 | TRBJ2-7 | . | TRBV20-1 | CSSIRGQGPYEQYF | TGCAGTTCCATTCGGGGACAGGGTCCCTACGAGCAGTACTTC
. | TRBJ1-2 | few | TRBV7-2 | CASSPQIQAINYGYTF | TGTGCCAGCAGCCCCCAGATACAGGCGATTAACTATGGCTACACCTTC
TRBD1 | TRBJ1-1 | . | TRBV10-3 | CAISYGTGGTEAFF | TGTGCCATCAGCTATGGGACAGGGGGCACTGAAGCTTTCTTT
. | TRBJ2-3 | . | TRBV4-3 | CASSQTLSHDTQYF | TGCGCCAGCAGCCAAACGCTGAGCCACGATACGCAGTATTTT
TRBD2 | TRBJ2-3 | . | TRBV2 | CASSEVAGGLTDTQYF | TGTGCCAGCAGTGAAGTAGCGGGGGGCCTCACAGATACGCAGTATTTT
. | TRBJ2-1 | . | TRBV2 | CASRPLGWNEQFF | TGTGCCAGCAGACCATTGGGGTGGAATGAGCAGTTCTTC
TRBD1 | TRBJ1-2 | . | TRBV7-2 | CASSTPGQVGGYTF | TGTGCCAGCAGCACCCCGGGACAGGTCGGTGGCTACACCTTC
TRBD2 | TRBJ2-3 | few | TRBV15 | CATSSKRGGTDTQYF | TGTGCCACCAGCAGTAAACGCGGGGGAACAGATACGCAGTATTTT
. | TRBJ2-3 | . | TRBV12-3/TRBV12-4 | CASSQFGEESTDTQYF | TGTGCCAGCAGCCAGTTCGGGGAAGAAAGCACAGATACGCAGTATTTT
TRBD2 | TRBJ2-4 | . | TRBV27 | CASSFSSGSNLAKNIQYF | TGTGCCAGCAGTTTTTCCAGCGGGAGCAATCTAGCCAAAAACATTCAGTACTTC
. | TRBJ1-1 | . | TRBV29-1 | CSLSLNTEAFF | TGCAGCTTATCACTGAACACTGAAGCTTTCTTT
. | TRBJ2-2 | . | TRBV9 | CASSGVDTGELFF | TGTGCCAGCAGCGGAGTGGACACCGGGGAGCTGTTTTTT
TRBD2 | TRBJ2-1 | . | TRBV6-5 | CASSYRASGSSYNEQFF | TGTGCCAGCAGTTACCGTGCTAGCGGAAGCTCCTACAATGAGCAGTTCTTC
. | TRBJ2-7 | . | TRBV10-3 | CATDGGTEQYF | TGTGCCACCGACGGAGGGACAGAGCAGTACTTC
. | TRBJ1-5 | . | TRBV28 | CASSPDRWGVRSNQPQHF | TGTGCCAGCAGCCCCGACCGGTGGGGAGTTCGTAGCAATCAGCCCCAGCATTTT
. | TRBJ1-2 | few | TRBV6-1 | CASSEMGGRSGYTF | TGTGCCAGCAGTGAAATGGGGGGACGGAGTGGCTACACCTTC
. | TRBJ1-5 | . | TRBV9 | CASSVDPTGNQPQHF | TGTGCCAGCAGCGTAGACCCCACGGGGAATCAGCCCCAGCATTTT